The sequence of this T cell receptor (beta chain) was determined in a study of quantifying T cell responses using KT2 cells. Looking at the study overall: RNA was reverse transcribed with TCR alpha and beta constant-region primers. The second PCR ran as a qPCR until a predetermined fluorescence threshold was reached.

Each cDNA got a UMI-containing oligo ligated at its 3' end. First-round PCR used around 4 cycles and beta primers RC1.1 and RC1.2 covering TRBC1 and TRBC2. TCRdb fed the UMI-ligation and nested PCR reads into MiXCR, producing one record per CDR3 protein. In the table there are tens of thousands of distinct CDR3 sequences, roughly 11% of which are singletons. The study's findings and limits: KT2 clone alpha and beta sequence counts scaled linearly with input KT2 cell number.

This clonotype was recorded many times. Antigen unknown. Known numbers of the T cell clone KT2 were added to PBMC. Fixed numbers of PBMC received varying amounts of KT2 cells. Germline V gene sequence: CDR1 SQVTM, CDR2 ANQGSEA. CDR3 length equals 12 residues. Sequenced sample: PBMCs spiked with cells of the T cell clone KT2. The source is a human donor. The chain recombines TRBV29-1 with TRBJ2-6; D possibly corresponds to TRBD1 (5 bases). CDR3 in DNA: TGCAGTGTCAGGGATGGGGCCAACGTCCTGACTTTC. Translated, it gives CSVRDGANVLTF.